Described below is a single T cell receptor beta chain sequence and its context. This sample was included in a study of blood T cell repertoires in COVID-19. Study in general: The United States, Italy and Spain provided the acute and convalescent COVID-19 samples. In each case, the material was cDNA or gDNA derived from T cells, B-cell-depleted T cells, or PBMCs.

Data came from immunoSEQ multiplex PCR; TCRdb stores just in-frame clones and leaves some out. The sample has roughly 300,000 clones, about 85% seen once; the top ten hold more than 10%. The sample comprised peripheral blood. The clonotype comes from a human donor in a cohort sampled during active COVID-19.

The CDR3 DNA reads TGTGCCACGGCGACATTGAACACTGAAGCTTTCTTT. It is translated as CATATLNTEAFF. V is TRBV15 and J is TRBJ1-1; D gene ambiguous. The CDR3 is 12 residues long. Germline CDR1 reads LNHNV; CDR2 reads YYDKDF (reference sequence). Deletions cut 9 bases from V and 0 bases from J, with 8 bases between.